The T cell receptor beta chain under discussion was sequenced for a study of T cells in Graves' hyperthyroidism and ophthalmopathy (dated by TCRdb to about 2019). Turning to the overall study: Peripheral blood samples were taken at the time of initial diagnosis, prior to any treatment. To identify distinguishing TCR V-J signatures, a discovery cohort of 90 to 100 patients was used, comprising some 45 with Graves' ophthalmopathy and 57 with stable Graves' hyperthyroidism. Whether ophthalmopathy could be predicted prospectively was tested in an independent validation cohort made up of roughly 20 hyperthyroidism patients plus 17 patients who later progressed to ophthalmopathy. The paper reports TCR Vbeta CDR3 sequencing of 130 to 150 peripheral blood samples: fewer than 50 ophthalmopathy, fewer than 85 hyperthyroidism and around 17 progressor patients. Thyroid tissue and blood T-cell repertoires from six Graves' hyperthyroidism patients were also compared in the study. The roughly 91 discovery patients were randomly divided into training and test sets at a 7:3 ratio. Once sampling was done, hyperthyroidism patients were given methimazole at a starting dose of 30 mg daily, whereas ophthalmopathy patients were given high-dose intravenous methylprednisolone. Here is what the overall study found, with its caveats: A 13 V-J signature model separated ophthalmopathy from stable hyperthyroidism, with approximately 86% sensitivity and 81% to 83% specificity in cross-validation and 80%/75% in testing. No statistical method was used to fix the sample size in advance, and group allocation was not hidden from the investigators. During validation, the model predicted progression to ophthalmopathy a median of about 6.5 months ahead of onset, with around 70% sensitivity and 72% to 85% specificity. Blood samples also contained most of the expanded thyroid clonotypes (frequency above 0.001), which suggests that blood repertoires may reflect thyroid immune responses.

Stable Graves' hyperthyroidism was defined as no progression to ophthalmopathy during 18 months of follow-up. Hyperthyroidism patients were aged 18 to 65 years and newly diagnosed, with disease duration of less than 2 months. The study excluded patients with uncontrolled infections, other autoimmune diseases, pregnancy or lactation. Diagnoses were established on the basis of clinical symptoms, serum thyroxine and TRAb, thyroid ultrasound, and orbital computed tomography. Ficoll-Paque density gradient centrifugation was used to isolate PBMCs from approximately 10 ml of fresh peripheral blood. Total RNA was extracted using Trizol reagent, and RNA quality was assessed on an Agilent 2100 Bioanalyzer. As regards this clonotype: Its target antigen remains unknown. Base-call qualities are not available, and no considerably larger clone is one nucleotide away.

From its cysteine to its phenylalanine, the CDR3 spans 14 amino acids. Left in the record is the CDR3 DNA by itself, 42 bases read in frame from the first base. Trimming leaves V shorter by 2 bases and J shorter by 2 bases, with the junction holding 3 bases beyond the gene matches. CDR1 and CDR2 are drawn from the germline V gene (reference sequence): DFQATT, SNEGSKA. TCR beta CDR3 regions were amplified from RNA transcripts. The first round of RT-PCR for the TCR CDR3 was performed with the HTBI primer set and the Qiagen OneStep RT-PCR kit. Libraries were constructed in a second round of multiplex PCR, after which size selection and purification were carried out. Libraries were sequenced paired-end with 100 bp reads on an Illumina HiSeq2000. The published analysis was carried out like this. SOAPnuke was used to process the raw data, removing reads that contained adapters or uncalled bases, had a mean Phred below 15, or lacked an exact match to the constant primer or identifier. High-quality paired reads were merged using COPE v1.2.5, and each unique nucleotide sequence was defined as a clonotype. MiTCR v1.1 was used to align clonotypes to the IMGT TRBV, TRBD and TRBJ reference segments. Only V-J combinations with frequency above 0.0001, covering 99.2% of repertoires, were analysed. The TCS score was defined as the ratio of F50 (clonal expansion) to E x V (chaos), calculated using BLOSUM62-based TCRdist between CDR3 peptides within each V-J. Welch's t-statistics and random forest reduced fewer than 600 V-J features to 13, which were used in a naive Bayes classifier (R e1071). TCRdb trimmed the raw reads at Q25, called clones with MiXCR and kept productive beta chains. Every distinct CDR3 protein forms one entry, paired with its most common genes and DNA. It is TCRdb's table, rather than the study itself, that gives the V and J calls and clone size. For this sample the table gives approximately 520,000 distinct CDR3 sequences, of which under 25% were detected only once. The ten largest clones capture approximately 26% of the sample.

Sequencing was done on a sample of blood. This clonotype was sampled from a young man with Graves' hyperthyroidism. Rearrangement joined TRBV20-1 to TRBJ2-7; a stretch of 10 junction bases matches TRBD2. The encoded CDR3 is CSARPSGRTYEQYF. The bases are TGCAGTGCTAGACCTAGCGGGAGAACCTACGAGCAGTACTTC.